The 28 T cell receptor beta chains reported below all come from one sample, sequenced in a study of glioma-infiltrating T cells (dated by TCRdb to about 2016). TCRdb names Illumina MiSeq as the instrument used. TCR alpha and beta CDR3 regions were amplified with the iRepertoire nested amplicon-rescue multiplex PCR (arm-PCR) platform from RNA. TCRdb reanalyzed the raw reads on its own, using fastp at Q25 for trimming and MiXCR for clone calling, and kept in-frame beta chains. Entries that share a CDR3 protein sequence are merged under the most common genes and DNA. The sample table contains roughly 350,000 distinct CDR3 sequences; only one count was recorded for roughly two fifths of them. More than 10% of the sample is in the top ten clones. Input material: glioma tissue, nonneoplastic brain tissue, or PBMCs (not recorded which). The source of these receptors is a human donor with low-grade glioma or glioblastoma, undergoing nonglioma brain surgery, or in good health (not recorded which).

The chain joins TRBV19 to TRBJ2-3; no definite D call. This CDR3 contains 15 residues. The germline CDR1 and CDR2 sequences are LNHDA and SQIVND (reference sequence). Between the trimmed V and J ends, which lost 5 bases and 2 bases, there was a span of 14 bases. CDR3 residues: CASSRLDSHTDTQYF. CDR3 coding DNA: TGTGCCAGTAGTCGACTCGACTCCCACACAGATACGCAGTATTTT.

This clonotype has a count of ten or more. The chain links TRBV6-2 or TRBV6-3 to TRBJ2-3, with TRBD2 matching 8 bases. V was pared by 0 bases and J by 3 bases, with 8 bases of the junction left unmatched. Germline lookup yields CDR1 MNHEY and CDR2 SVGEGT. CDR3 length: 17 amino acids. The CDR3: CASSYSFGRAVTDTQYF. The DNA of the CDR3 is TGTGCCAGCAGTTACTCGTTCGGGAGGGCCGTAACAGATACGCAGTATTTT.

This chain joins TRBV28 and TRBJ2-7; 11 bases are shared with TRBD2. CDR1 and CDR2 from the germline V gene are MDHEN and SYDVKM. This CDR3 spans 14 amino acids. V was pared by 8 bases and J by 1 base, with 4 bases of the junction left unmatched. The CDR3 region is CASFTSGGSYEQYF. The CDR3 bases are TGTGCCAGCTTTACTAGCGGGGGTTCCTACGAGCAGTACTTC.

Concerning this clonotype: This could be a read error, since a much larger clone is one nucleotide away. CDR3: CATSTGVDNEKFF. The DNA of the CDR3 is TGTGCCACCAGCACAGGGGTTGACAATGAGAAGTTCTTC. The chain joins TRBV15 to TRBJ2-1; TRBD1 is a possible D gene (6 bases). Germline V gene data show CDR1 as LNHNV and CDR2 as YYDKDF (reference sequence). The CDR3 length is 13 residues.

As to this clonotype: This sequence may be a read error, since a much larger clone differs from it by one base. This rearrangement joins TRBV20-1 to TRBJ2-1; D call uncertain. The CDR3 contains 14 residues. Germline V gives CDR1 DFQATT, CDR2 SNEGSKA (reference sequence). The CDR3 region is CSARDPKGYNERFF. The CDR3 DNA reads TGCAGTGCTAGAGATCCGAAGGGTTACAATGAGCGGTTCTTC.

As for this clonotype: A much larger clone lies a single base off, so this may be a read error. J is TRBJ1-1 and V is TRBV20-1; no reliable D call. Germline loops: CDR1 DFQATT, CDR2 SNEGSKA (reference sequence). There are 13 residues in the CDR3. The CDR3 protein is CGASLFRSTEAFF. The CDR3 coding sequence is TGCGGTGCTAGCCTTTTTCGAAGCACTGAAGCTTTCTTT.

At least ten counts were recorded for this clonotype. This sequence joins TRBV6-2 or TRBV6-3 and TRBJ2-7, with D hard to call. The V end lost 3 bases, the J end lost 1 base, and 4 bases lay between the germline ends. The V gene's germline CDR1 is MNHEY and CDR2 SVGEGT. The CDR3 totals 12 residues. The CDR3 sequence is CASSYRSYEQYF. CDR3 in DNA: TGTGCCAGCAGTTATCGGTCCTACGAGCAGTACTTC.

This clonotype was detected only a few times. CDR3 residues: CASSFLHSGNTIYF. Written as DNA, the CDR3 is TGTGCCAGCAGTTTCCTTCACTCTGGAAACACCATATATTTT. V and J are TRBV28 and TRBJ1-3; D is ambiguous. Germline CDR1 reads MDHEN; CDR2 reads SYDVKM. This CDR3 has 14 residues. V was cut by 3 bases and J by 0 bases, with 6 bases left in between.

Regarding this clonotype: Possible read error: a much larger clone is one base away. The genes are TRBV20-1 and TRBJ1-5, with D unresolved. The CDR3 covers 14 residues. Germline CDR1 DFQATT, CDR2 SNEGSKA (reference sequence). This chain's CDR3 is CSAREDWSNKPQHF. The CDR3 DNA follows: TGCAGTGCTAGGGAGGACTGGAGCAATAAGCCCCAGCATTTT.

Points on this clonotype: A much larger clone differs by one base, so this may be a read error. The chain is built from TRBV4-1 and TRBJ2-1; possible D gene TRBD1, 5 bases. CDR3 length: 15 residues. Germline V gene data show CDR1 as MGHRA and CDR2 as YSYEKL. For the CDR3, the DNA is TGCGCCAGCAGACAAGTTCAGGGTCAGTACAATGAGCAGTTCTTC. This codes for CASRQVQGQYNEQFF.

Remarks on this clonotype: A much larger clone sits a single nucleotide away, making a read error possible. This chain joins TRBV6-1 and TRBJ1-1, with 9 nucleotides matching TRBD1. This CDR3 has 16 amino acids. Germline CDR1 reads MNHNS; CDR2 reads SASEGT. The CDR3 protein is CASSEFATGGYTGAFF. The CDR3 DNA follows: TGTGCCAGCAGTGAATTCGCTACAGGGGGCTACACTGGAGCTTTCTTT.

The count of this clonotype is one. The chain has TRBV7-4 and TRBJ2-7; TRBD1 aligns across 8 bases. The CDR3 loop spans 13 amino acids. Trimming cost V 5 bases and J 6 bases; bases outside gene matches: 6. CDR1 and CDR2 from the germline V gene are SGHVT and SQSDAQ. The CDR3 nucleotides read TGTGCCAGCAGCGCCAGGGGGCCGGGCGAGCAGTACTTC. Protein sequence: CASSARGPGEQYF.

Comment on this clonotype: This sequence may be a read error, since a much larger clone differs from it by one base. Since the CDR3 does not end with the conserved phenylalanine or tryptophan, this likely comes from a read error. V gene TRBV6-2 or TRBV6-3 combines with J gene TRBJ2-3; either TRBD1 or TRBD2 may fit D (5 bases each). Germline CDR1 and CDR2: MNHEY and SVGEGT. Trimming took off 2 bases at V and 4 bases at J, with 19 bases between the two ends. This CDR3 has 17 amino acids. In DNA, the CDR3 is TGTGCCAGCAGTTACCCGTACCGGGACCGTACGGCAGATACGCAGTATCTT. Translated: CASSYPYRDRTADTQYL.

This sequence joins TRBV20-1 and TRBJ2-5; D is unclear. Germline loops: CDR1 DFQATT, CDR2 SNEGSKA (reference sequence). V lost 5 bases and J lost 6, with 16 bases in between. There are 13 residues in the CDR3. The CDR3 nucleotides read TGCAGTGCTCTCTCTAAGGGCGTGCAGACCCAGTACTTC. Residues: CSALSKGVQTQYF.

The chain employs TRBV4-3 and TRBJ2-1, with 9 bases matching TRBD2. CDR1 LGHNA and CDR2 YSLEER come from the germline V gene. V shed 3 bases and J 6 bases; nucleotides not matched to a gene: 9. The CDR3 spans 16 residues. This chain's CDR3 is CASSQVAGASGNEQFF. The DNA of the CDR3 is TGCGCCAGCAGCCAGGTAGCGGGAGCGTCGGGCAATGAGCAGTTCTTC.

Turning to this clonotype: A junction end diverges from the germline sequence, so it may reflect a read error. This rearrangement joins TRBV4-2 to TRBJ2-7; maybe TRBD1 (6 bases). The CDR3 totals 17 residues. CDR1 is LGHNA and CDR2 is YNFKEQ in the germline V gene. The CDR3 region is CASSQEGKTGYVYGQYF. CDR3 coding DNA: TGTGCCAGCAGCCAAGAGGGTAAAACAGGGTACGTTTACGGGCAGTACTTC.

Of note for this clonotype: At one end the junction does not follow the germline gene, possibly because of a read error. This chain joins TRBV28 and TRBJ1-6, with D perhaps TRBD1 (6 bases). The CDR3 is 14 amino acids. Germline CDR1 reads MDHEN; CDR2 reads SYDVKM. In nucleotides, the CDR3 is TGTGCCAGCAGTTTATTAACAGGGACTTCACCCCACCACTTT. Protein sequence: CASSLLTGTSPHHF.

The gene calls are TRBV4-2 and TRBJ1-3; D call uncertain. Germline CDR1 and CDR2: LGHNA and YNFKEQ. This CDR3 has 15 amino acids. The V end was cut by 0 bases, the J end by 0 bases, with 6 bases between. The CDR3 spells CASSQDRYSGNTIYF. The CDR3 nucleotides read TGTGCCAGCAGCCAAGACAGATACTCTGGAAACACCATATATTTT.

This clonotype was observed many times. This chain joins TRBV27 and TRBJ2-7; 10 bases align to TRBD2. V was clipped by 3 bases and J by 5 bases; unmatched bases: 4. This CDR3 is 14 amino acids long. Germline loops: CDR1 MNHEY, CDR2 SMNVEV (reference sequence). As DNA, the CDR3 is TGTGCCAGCAGTTTGCTAGCGGGGGTCCACGAGCAGTACTTC. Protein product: CASSLLAGVHEQYF.

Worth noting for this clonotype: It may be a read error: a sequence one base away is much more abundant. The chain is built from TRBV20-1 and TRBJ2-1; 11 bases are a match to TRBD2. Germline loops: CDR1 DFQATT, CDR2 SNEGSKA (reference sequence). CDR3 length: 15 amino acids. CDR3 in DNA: TGCAGTGCTCCACTAGCGGGAGAGAGATACAATGAGCGGTTCTTC. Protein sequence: CSAPLAGERYNERFF.

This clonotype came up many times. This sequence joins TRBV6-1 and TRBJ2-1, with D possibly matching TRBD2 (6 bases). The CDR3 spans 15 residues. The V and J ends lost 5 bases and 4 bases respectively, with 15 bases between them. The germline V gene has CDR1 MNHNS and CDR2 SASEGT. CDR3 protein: CASSLGSIGYNEQFF. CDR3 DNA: TGTGCCAGCAGTCTCGGGAGCATCGGGTACAATGAGCAGTTCTTC.

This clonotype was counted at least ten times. Here the CDR3 reads CASSLLWQPQHF. In DNA form, the CDR3 reads TGTGCCAGCAGTTTACTTTGGCAGCCCCAGCATTTT. This chain links TRBV28 with TRBJ1-5; no clear D gene. V dropped 2 bases and J dropped 7 bases, with 6 bases sitting between them. Germline V gene data show CDR1 as MDHEN and CDR2 as SYDVKM. This CDR3 region has 12 residues.

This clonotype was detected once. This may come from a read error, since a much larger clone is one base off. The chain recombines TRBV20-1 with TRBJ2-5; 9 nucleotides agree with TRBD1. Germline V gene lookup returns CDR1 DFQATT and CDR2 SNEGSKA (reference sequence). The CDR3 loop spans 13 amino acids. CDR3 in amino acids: CSATGQGGETKYF. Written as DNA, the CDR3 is TGCAGTGCAACGGGACAGGGAGGAGAGACCAAGTACTTC.

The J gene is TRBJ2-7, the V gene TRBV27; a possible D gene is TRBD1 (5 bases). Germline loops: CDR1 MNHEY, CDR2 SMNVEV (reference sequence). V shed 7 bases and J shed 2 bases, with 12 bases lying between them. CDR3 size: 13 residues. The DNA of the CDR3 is TGTGCCAGCAATTATGCCAGGGCCTACGAGCAGTACTTC. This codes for CASNYARAYEQYF.

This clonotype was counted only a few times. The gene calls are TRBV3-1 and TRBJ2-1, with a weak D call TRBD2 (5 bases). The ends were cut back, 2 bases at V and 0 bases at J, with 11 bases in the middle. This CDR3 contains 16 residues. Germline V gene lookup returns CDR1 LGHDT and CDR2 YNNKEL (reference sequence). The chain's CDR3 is CASSQYGESSYNEQFF. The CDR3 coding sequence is TGTGCCAGCAGCCAATATGGGGAGAGCTCCTACAATGAGCAGTTCTTC.

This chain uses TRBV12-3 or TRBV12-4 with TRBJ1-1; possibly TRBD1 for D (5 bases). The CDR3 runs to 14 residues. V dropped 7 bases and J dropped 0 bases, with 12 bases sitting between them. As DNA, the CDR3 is TGTGCCAGCACTCCAGGGTACGTGAACACTGAAGCTTTCTTT. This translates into CASTPGYVNTEAFF.

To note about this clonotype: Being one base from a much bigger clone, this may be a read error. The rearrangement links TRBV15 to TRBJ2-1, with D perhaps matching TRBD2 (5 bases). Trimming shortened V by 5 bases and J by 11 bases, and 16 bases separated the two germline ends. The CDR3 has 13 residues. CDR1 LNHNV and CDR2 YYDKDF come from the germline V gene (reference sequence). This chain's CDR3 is CATSPERVHKQFF. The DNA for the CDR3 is TGTGCCACCAGCCCCGAGAGGGTTCATAAGCAGTTCTTC.

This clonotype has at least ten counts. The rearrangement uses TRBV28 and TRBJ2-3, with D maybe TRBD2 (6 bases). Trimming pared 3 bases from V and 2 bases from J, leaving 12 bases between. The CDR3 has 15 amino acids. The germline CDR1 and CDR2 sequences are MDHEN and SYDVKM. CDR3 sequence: CASSLFAGTTDTQYF. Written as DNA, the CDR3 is TGTGCCAGCAGTTTGTTTGCGGGAACCACAGATACGCAGTATTTT.